This TCR beta chain was captured in a study of early T cells in non-severe SARS-CoV-2 infection. Turning to the study itself: Alpha and beta chains were unpaired, from unsorted whole-blood bulk RNA.

Study findings and constraints: Anti-spike CD8 responses were favored by VDJdb matching, which missed private and CD4 specificities.

Each cDNA molecule carried a unique molecular identifier. One entry per CDR3 protein results from TCRdb running MiXCR on the 5' RACE reads. The table records fewer than 45,000 distinct CDR3 sequences, over 8.5% of them present only once. Remarks on this clonotype: Its target is not known.

This TCR was recovered from an adult who was a healthcare worker with PCR-confirmed SARS-CoV-2 infection or an uninfected control (not recorded which). The specimen sequenced was whole blood.

The CDR3 sequence is CASSLVAGMNTEAFF. For the CDR3, the DNA is TGCGCCAGCAGCTTGGTTGCGGGTATGAACACTGAAGCTTTCTTT. V and J are TRBV5-1 and TRBJ1-1; D is unclear. Deletions cut 0 bases from V and 0 bases from J, with 9 bases between. The germline gives CDR1 SGHRS, CDR2 YFSETQ. The CDR3 runs 15 residues.